Listed below are T cell receptor beta chains from one sample, sequenced in a study of T cells in Graves' hyperthyroidism and ophthalmopathy. TCRdb processed the multiplex PCR reads anew with MiXCR; each CDR3 protein has one entry. There are approximately 370,000 distinct CDR3 sequences in the sample; 15% occur only once, and less than 35% lies in the top ten. Source material: blood. These receptors all stem from a woman in her 30s with Graves' hyperthyroidism. Both conserved end residues are part of each CDR3. Fields, in order: J gene, V gene, clone size, D gene, CDR3 protein, CDR3 DNA. A D gene is named only where the DNA matches it firmly. Where a row states a size, it is once, few, many or the class of an expanded clone; other rows omit it.

J gene: TRBJ2-1
V gene: TRBV11-2
clone size: many
D gene: .
CDR3 protein: CASEGETEIDEQFF
CDR3 DNA: TGTGCCTCCGAGGGGGAGACTGAGATCGATGAGCAGTTCTTC

J gene: TRBJ2-2
V gene: TRBV20-1
clone size: many
D gene: .
CDR3 protein: CSAPLDTGELFF
CDR3 DNA: TGCAGTGCTCCCTTAGACACCGGGGAGCTGTTTTTT

J gene: TRBJ1-5
V gene: TRBV28
clone size: many
D gene: .
CDR3 protein: CASSFQVLRNQPQHF
CDR3 DNA: TGTGCCAGCAGTTTCCAGGTCCTACGGAATCAGCCCCAGCATTTT

J gene: TRBJ1-1
V gene: TRBV6-4
clone size: few
D gene: .
CDR3 protein: CASSDWRHRWFTEAFF
CDR3 DNA: TGTGCCAGCAGTGACTGGAGACACCGTTGGTTTACTGAAGCTTTCTTT

J gene: TRBJ2-5
V gene: TRBV5-6
clone size: .
D gene: .
CDR3 protein: CASSFRSSFQETQYF
CDR3 DNA: TGTGCCAGCAGCTTCCGGTCTAGCTTCCAAGAGACCCAGTACTTC

J gene: TRBJ2-7
V gene: TRBV10-3
clone size: many
D gene: TRBD1
CDR3 protein: CAISEGQGRYEQYF
CDR3 DNA: TGTGCCATCAGTGAGGGACAGGGAAGGTACGAGCAGTACTTC

J gene: TRBJ2-2
V gene: TRBV14
clone size: .
D gene: .
CDR3 protein: CASSRRSAGATGELFF
CDR3 DNA: TGTGCCAGCAGCCGACGGTCTGCGGGTGCTACCGGGGAGCTGTTTTTT

J gene: TRBJ2-1
V gene: TRBV7-3
clone size: few
D gene: TRBD2
CDR3 protein: CASSLHGRAERSYNEQFF
CDR3 DNA: TGTGCCAGCAGCTTGCACGGGAGGGCCGAAAGGTCCTACAATGAGCAGTTCTTC

J gene: TRBJ2-1
V gene: TRBV3-1
clone size: many
D gene: .
CDR3 protein: CASSQEAVSSYNEQFF
CDR3 DNA: TGTGCCAGCAGCCAAGAAGCGGTCAGCTCCTACAATGAGCAGTTCTTC

J gene: TRBJ1-1
V gene: TRBV7-9
clone size: few
D gene: .
CDR3 protein: CASSLGVLRGTEAFF
CDR3 DNA: TGTGCCAGCAGCTTGGGGGTGCTCCGGGGGACTGAAGCTTTCTTT

J gene: TRBJ1-4
V gene: TRBV24-1
clone size: few
D gene: .
CDR3 protein: CATSDSQGNEKLFF
CDR3 DNA: TGTGCCACCAGTGATTCACAGGGTAACGAAAAACTGTTTTTT

J gene: TRBJ2-5
V gene: TRBV27
clone size: many
D gene: TRBD1
CDR3 protein: CASSTRDRGNQETQYF
CDR3 DNA: TGTGCCAGCAGTACACGGGACAGGGGGAACCAAGAGACCCAGTACTTC

J gene: TRBJ2-3
V gene: TRBV12-3/TRBV12-4
clone size: many
D gene: .
CDR3 protein: CASGWEDTQYF
CDR3 DNA: TGTGCCAGCGGCTGGGAAGATACGCAGTATTTT

J gene: TRBJ1-2
V gene: TRBV18
clone size: many
D gene: TRBD1
CDR3 protein: CASSSTGAPNYGYTF
CDR3 DNA: TGTGCCAGCTCATCGACAGGGGCCCCCAACTATGGCTACACCTTC

J gene: TRBJ2-7
V gene: TRBV10-3
clone size: few
D gene: TRBD2
CDR3 protein: CAISDPTSGAVQHF
CDR3 DNA: TGTGCCATCAGTGACCCGACTAGCGGGGCTGTGCAGCACTTC

J gene: TRBJ1-3
V gene: TRBV27
clone size: few
D gene: .
CDR3 protein: CASSLSAVPSGNTIYF
CDR3 DNA: TGTGCCAGCAGTTTATCCGCGGTCCCCTCTGGAAACACCATATATTTT

J gene: TRBJ2-6
V gene: TRBV5-1
clone size: .
D gene: TRBD1
CDR3 protein: CASSQTGLPGANVLTF
CDR3 DNA: TGCGCCAGCAGCCAGACAGGGCTCCCCGGGGCCAACGTCCTGACTTTC

J gene: TRBJ2-7
V gene: TRBV19
clone size: .
D gene: .
CDR3 protein: CASKFRVHSSYEQYF
CDR3 DNA: TGTGCCAGTAAATTTCGAGTACACTCCTCCTACGAGCAGTACTTC

J gene: TRBJ2-3
V gene: TRBV5-6
clone size: many
D gene: .
CDR3 protein: CASSLGQTTDTQYF
CDR3 DNA: TGTGCCAGCAGCTTGGGGCAGACCACAGATACGCAGTATTTT

J gene: TRBJ1-5
V gene: TRBV12-3/TRBV12-4
clone size: many
D gene: .
CDR3 protein: CASSFGQTLSNQPQHF
CDR3 DNA: TGTGCCAGCAGTTTCGGACAGACCCTTAGCAATCAGCCCCAGCATTTT

J gene: TRBJ2-7
V gene: TRBV5-1
clone size: .
D gene: TRBD2
CDR3 protein: CASSLIAGGPGEQYF
CDR3 DNA: TGCGCCAGCAGCTTGATAGCGGGAGGCCCTGGAGAGCAGTACTTC

J gene: TRBJ1-6
V gene: TRBV5-1
clone size: .
D gene: .
CDR3 protein: CASTIGAGAGSPLHF
CDR3 DNA: TGCGCCAGCACCATTGGGGCAGGGGCAGGATCACCCCTCCACTTT

J gene: TRBJ2-5
V gene: TRBV2
clone size: many
D gene: .
CDR3 protein: CASRSGGAIGETQYF
CDR3 DNA: TGTGCCAGCAGGAGTGGGGGGGCAATAGGAGAGACCCAGTACTTC

J gene: TRBJ2-7
V gene: TRBV6-2/TRBV6-3
clone size: many
D gene: .
CDR3 protein: CASGSSGGSYEQYF
CDR3 DNA: TGTGCCAGCGGTAGCTCGGGCGGTTCCTACGAGCAGTACTTC

J gene: TRBJ1-1
V gene: TRBV12-3/TRBV12-4
clone size: many
D gene: .
CDR3 protein: CASSLVQKGTEAFF
CDR3 DNA: TGTGCCAGCAGTTTAGTTCAGAAGGGCACTGAAGCTTTCTTT

J gene: TRBJ1-6
V gene: TRBV20-1
clone size: many
D gene: .
CDR3 protein: CSARPYSGLNSPLHF
CDR3 DNA: TGCAGTGCCCGACCGTACAGTGGGTTAAATTCACCCCTCCACTTT

J gene: TRBJ1-2
V gene: TRBV28
clone size: many
D gene: .
CDR3 protein: CASKRAGDANYGYTF
CDR3 DNA: TGTGCCAGCAAAAGGGCAGGGGACGCTAACTATGGCTACACCTTC

J gene: TRBJ2-7
V gene: TRBV20-1
clone size: few
D gene: .
CDR3 protein: CSARELRQSLSYEQYF
CDR3 DNA: TGCAGTGCTAGAGAACTTAGACAGAGCCTCTCCTACGAGCAGTACTTC

J gene: TRBJ1-5
V gene: TRBV10-3
clone size: .
D gene: .
CDR3 protein: CAITQGDNQPQHF
CDR3 DNA: TGTGCCATCACACAGGGCGACAATCAGCCCCAGCATTTT

J gene: TRBJ2-1
V gene: TRBV12-3/TRBV12-4
clone size: .
D gene: .
CDR3 protein: CASSLLGGPYNEQFF
CDR3 DNA: TGTGCCAGCAGTTTATTAGGAGGACCATACAATGAGCAGTTCTTC

J gene: TRBJ1-3
V gene: TRBV29-1
clone size: many
D gene: TRBD1
CDR3 protein: CSATTGLSGNTIYF
CDR3 DNA: TGCAGCGCCACGACAGGGTTGTCTGGAAACACCATATATTTT

J gene: TRBJ2-5
V gene: TRBV10-3
clone size: many
D gene: .
CDR3 protein: CAISERLEETQYF
CDR3 DNA: TGTGCCATCAGTGAGCGGCTCGAAGAGACCCAGTACTTC

J gene: TRBJ2-1
V gene: TRBV2
clone size: .
D gene: TRBD2
CDR3 protein: CASIGLAGGPDEQFF
CDR3 DNA: TGTGCCAGCATTGGACTAGCGGGAGGGCCAGATGAGCAGTTCTTC

J gene: TRBJ2-3
V gene: TRBV12-3/TRBV12-4
clone size: many
D gene: .
CDR3 protein: CASSWSADTQYF
CDR3 DNA: TGTGCCAGCAGTTGGTCGGCAGATACGCAGTATTTT

J gene: TRBJ1-1
V gene: TRBV5-1
clone size: many
D gene: .
CDR3 protein: CASVDGPNTEAFF
CDR3 DNA: TGCGCCAGTGTCGACGGTCCGAACACTGAAGCTTTCTTT

J gene: TRBJ1-5
V gene: TRBV5-1
clone size: .
D gene: .
CDR3 protein: CASSPTDSSNQPQHF
CDR3 DNA: TGCGCCAGCAGCCCCACGGACAGTAGCAATCAGCCCCAGCATTTT

J gene: TRBJ1-6
V gene: TRBV6-1
clone size: few
D gene: .
CDR3 protein: CASSEAVSLHF
CDR3 DNA: TGTGCCAGCAGTGAGGCGGTATCCCTCCACTTT

J gene: TRBJ2-5
V gene: TRBV20-1
clone size: many
D gene: TRBD2
CDR3 protein: CSARALAGGPGETQYF
CDR3 DNA: TGCAGTGCTAGAGCACTAGCGGGAGGGCCGGGCGAGACCCAGTACTTC

J gene: TRBJ1-5
V gene: TRBV7-9
clone size: few
D gene: TRBD1
CDR3 protein: CASSLDRAQPQHF
CDR3 DNA: TGTGCCAGCAGCCTGGACAGGGCGCAGCCCCAGCATTTT

J gene: TRBJ2-1
V gene: TRBV7-9
clone size: .
D gene: TRBD1
CDR3 protein: CASSDRQGGYNEQFF
CDR3 DNA: TGTGCCAGCAGCGATCGACAGGGGGGATACAATGAGCAGTTCTTC

J gene: TRBJ2-2
V gene: TRBV7-9
clone size: .
D gene: .
CDR3 protein: CASSLQETGELFF
CDR3 DNA: TGTGCCAGCAGCTTACAGGAGACCGGGGAGCTGTTTTTT

J gene: TRBJ2-7
V gene: TRBV5-1
clone size: many
D gene: TRBD2
CDR3 protein: CASSLGGTSASYEQYF
CDR3 DNA: TGCGCCAGCAGCTTGGGAGGGACTAGCGCCTCCTACGAGCAGTACTTC

J gene: TRBJ1-5
V gene: TRBV18
clone size: .
D gene: TRBD1
CDR3 protein: CASSSKGQDNQPQHF
CDR3 DNA: TGTGCCAGCTCATCGAAGGGACAGGACAATCAGCCCCAGCATTTT

J gene: TRBJ1-3
V gene: TRBV28
clone size: .
D gene: TRBD1
CDR3 protein: CASSLRDRGIVSGNTIYF
CDR3 DNA: TGTGCCAGCAGTCTCCGGGACAGGGGTATCGTCTCTGGAAACACCATATATTTT

J gene: TRBJ2-5
V gene: TRBV28
clone size: many
D gene: TRBD1
CDR3 protein: CASSRPTHMDRDETQYF
CDR3 DNA: TGTGCCAGCAGCCGACCTACTCACATGGACAGGGATGAGACCCAGTACTTC

J gene: TRBJ2-1
V gene: TRBV11-2
clone size: many
D gene: TRBD2
CDR3 protein: CASSLETSGSGNEQFF
CDR3 DNA: TGTGCCAGCAGCTTGGAGACTAGCGGGAGTGGCAATGAGCAGTTCTTC

J gene: TRBJ2-2
V gene: TRBV10-2
clone size: many
D gene: TRBD2
CDR3 protein: CATTIPAYTSGMGTGELFF
CDR3 DNA: TGCGCCACCACAATTCCGGCATACACTAGCGGGATGGGGACCGGGGAGCTGTTTTTT

J gene: TRBJ1-1
V gene: TRBV20-1
clone size: few
D gene: .
CDR3 protein: CSALPREGHGNTEAFF
CDR3 DNA: TGCAGTGCCCTCCCCCGGGAGGGGCATGGTAACACTGAAGCTTTCTTT

J gene: TRBJ1-1
V gene: TRBV19
clone size: few
D gene: TRBD1
CDR3 protein: CASRNFDRANTEAFF
CDR3 DNA: TGTGCCAGTAGAAATTTCGACAGGGCGAACACTGAAGCTTTCTTT

J gene: TRBJ2-7
V gene: TRBV28
clone size: many
D gene: TRBD2
CDR3 protein: CASSLTSGLPYEQYF
CDR3 DNA: TGTGCCAGCAGTTTGACTAGCGGTCTTCCCTACGAGCAGTACTTC

J gene: TRBJ2-6
V gene: TRBV28
clone size: many
D gene: TRBD1
CDR3 protein: CASKGQFYSSGANVLTF
CDR3 DNA: TGTGCCAGCAAGGGACAGTTCTACAGCTCTGGGGCCAACGTCCTGACTTTC

J gene: TRBJ1-3
V gene: TRBV3-1
clone size: many
D gene: .
CDR3 protein: CASSQADTIYF
CDR3 DNA: TGTGCCAGCAGCCAAGCGGACACCATATATTTT